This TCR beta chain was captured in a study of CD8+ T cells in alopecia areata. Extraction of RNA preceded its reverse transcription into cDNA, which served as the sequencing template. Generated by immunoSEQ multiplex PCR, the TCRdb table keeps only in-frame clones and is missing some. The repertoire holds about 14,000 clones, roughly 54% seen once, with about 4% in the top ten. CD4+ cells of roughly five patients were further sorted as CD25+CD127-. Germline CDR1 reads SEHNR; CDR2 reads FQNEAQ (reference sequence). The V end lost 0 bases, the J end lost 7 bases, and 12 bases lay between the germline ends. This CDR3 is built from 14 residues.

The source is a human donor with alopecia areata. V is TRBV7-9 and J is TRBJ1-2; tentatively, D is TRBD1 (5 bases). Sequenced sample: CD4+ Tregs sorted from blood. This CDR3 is CASSLAGQGGGYTF. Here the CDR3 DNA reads TGTGCCAGCAGCTTAGCGGGCCAGGGAGGTGGCTACACCTTC.